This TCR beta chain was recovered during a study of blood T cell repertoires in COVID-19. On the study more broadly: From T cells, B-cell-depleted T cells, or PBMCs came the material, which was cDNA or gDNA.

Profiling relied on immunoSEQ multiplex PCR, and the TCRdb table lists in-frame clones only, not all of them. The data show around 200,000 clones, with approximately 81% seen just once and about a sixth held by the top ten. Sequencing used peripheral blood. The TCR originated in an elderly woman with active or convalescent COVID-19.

CDR3 loop: CASSRGQGEGGYTF. CDR3 bases: TGTGCCAGCAGCAGGGGACAGGGGGAAGGCGGCTACACCTTC. The V and J genes are TRBV5-4 and TRBJ1-2; the match to TRBD1 covers 11 bases. V lost 4 bases and J lost 8; bases outside the gene matches: 7. The germline CDR1 and CDR2 sequences are SGHNT and YYREEE (reference sequence). This CDR3 has 14 amino acids. The complete variable domain, with remaining parts taken from reference TRBV5-4 and TRBJ1-2, reads ETGVTQSPTHLIKTRGQQVTLRCSSQSGHNTVSWYQQALGQGPQFIFQYYREEENGRGNFPPRFSGLQFPNYSSELNVNALELDDSALYLCASSRGQGEGGYTFGSGTRLTVV.